This TCR beta chain was recorded in a study of molecular identifiers for immune sequencing clone quantification. Study summary: Split five ways in replicates, RNA from roughly 20,000 or 100,000 naive CD8 cells had four portions sequenced.

From the PCR reads, TCRdb called clonotypes with MiXCR, one entry per CDR3 protein. The table records approximately 680,000 distinct CDR3 sequences, around 25% of them present only once. As CD8+CD4-CCR7+CD45RA+ cells, naive CD8 T cells were sorted. Trimming took 8 bases from V and 9 from J, leaving 29 bases between them. This CDR3 contains 17 residues. Germline lookup yields CDR1 LGHDT and CDR2 YNNKEL (reference sequence). V usage is TRBV3-1 and J usage is TRBJ1-3; D call uncertain. The sequence was obtained from a human donor in good health. Some libraries in this study had Jurkat cell RNA spiked in. Source material: naive CD8+ T cells from blood, with Jurkat cell RNA spiked in. Subset noted: FACS-sorted CD8+CD4-CCR7+CD45RA+ naive T cells. The CDR3 coding sequence is TGTGCCAGCTCCGGCCTAACCGGGCCCGAGGTGGCTGGCACCATATATTTT. It translates to CASSGLTGPEVAGTIYF.